Sequencing of this T cell receptor (beta chain) was carried out in a study of beta chain features in type 1 diabetes. The study reverse transcribed the entire isolated RNA, so it sequenced expressed TCRB transcripts. Clones were sequenced by immunoSEQ multiplex PCR, and TCRdb holds only the in-frame ones, with some missing. Here the sample spans some 900,000 clones, 15% to 20% being singletons. The sample holds a few counts of this clone. V gave up 5 bases and J gave up 2 bases; unmatched junction bases: 2. CDR3 length: 13 amino acids. Germline CDR1 is SQVTM and CDR2 is ANQGSEA. Averaging about 120 mL, one heparinised blood draw was given by each donor. Sorted populations all had greater than 95% purity.

This receptor was obtained from a woman between 18 and 29 years old in good health. The specimen was naive CD4+ T cells from blood. The J gene is TRBJ1-2, the V gene TRBV29-1; 10 bases align to TRBD1. CDR3 region: CSVWDRGNYGYTF. The CDR3 bases are TGCAGCGTTTGGGACAGGGGCAACTATGGCTACACCTTC.